This entry concerns a single T cell receptor (beta chain). The data stem from a study of cytotoxic CD8 clonotypes in ibrutinib-treated CLL. Study-wide context: Of a cohort that held around 10 relapsed/refractory and around 15 treatment-naive patients, about 18 were IGHV unmutated.

V was clipped by 2 bases and J by 3 bases, with 11 bases between them. The CDR3 has 14 residues. CDR1 is SGHRS, CDR2 YFSETQ, per germline. Cryopreserved PBMCs yielded 1.5 to 2 micrograms of genomic DNA for TCR beta libraries. Depth targeted 1 in 200,000 to 1 in 1 million T cells, averaging approximately 10x coverage per clonotype. Profiling relied on immunoSEQ multiplex PCR, and the TCRdb table lists in-frame clones only, not all of them. Of approximately 200,000 clones in the sample, approximately 68% were seen once. The V and J genes are TRBV5-1 and TRBJ1-1; no clear D. This specimen was PBMCs, taken after 24 months of ibrutinib treatment. This clonotype originated in a human donor with chronic lymphocytic leukemia. The CDR3 region is CASSFKGMYTEAFF. The CDR3 DNA sequence: TGCGCCAGCAGCTTTAAGGGAATGTACACTGAAGCTTTCTTT.